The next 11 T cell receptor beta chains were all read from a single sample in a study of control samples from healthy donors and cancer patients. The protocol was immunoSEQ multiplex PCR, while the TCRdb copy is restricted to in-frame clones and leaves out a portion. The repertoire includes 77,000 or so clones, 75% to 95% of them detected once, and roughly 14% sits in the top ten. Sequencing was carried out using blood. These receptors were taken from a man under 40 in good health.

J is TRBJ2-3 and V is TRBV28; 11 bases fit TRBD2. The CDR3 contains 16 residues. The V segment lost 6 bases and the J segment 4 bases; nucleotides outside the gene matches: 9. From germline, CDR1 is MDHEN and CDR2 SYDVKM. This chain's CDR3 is CASSPLAGGIADTQYF. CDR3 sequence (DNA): TGTGCCAGCAGCCCTCTAGCGGGGGGCATTGCAGATACGCAGTATTTT.

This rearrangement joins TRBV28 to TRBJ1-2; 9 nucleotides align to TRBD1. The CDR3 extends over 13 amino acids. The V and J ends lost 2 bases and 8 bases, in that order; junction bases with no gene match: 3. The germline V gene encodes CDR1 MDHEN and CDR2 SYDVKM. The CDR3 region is CASSLTGGRGYTF. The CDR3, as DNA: TGTGCCAGCAGTTTAACAGGGGGCCGCGGCTACACCTTC.

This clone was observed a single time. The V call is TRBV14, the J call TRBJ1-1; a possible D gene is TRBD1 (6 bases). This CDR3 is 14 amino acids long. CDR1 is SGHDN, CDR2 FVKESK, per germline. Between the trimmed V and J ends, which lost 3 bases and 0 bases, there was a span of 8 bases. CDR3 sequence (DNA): TGTGCCAGCAGCCACTACAGGGTGAACACTGAAGCTTTCTTT. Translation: CASSHYRVNTEAFF.

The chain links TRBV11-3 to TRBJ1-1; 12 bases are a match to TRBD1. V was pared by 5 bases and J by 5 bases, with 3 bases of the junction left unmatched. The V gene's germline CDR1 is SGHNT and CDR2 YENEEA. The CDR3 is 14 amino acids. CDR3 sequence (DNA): TGTGCCAGCAGCGTGGGACAGGGGGCTACTGAAGCTTTCTTT. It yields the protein CASSVGQGATEAFF.

The CDR3 DNA reads TGTGCCAGCAGCCAGAGTCTAGGGGACACTGAAGCTTTCTTT. Protein: CASSQSLGDTEAFF. The chain couples TRBV7-8 to TRBJ1-1, with TRBD1 as a possible D gene (5 bases). V gave up 5 bases and J gave up 3 bases, with 13 bases separating them. Germline CDR1 SGHVS, CDR2 FQNEAQ. This CDR3 is built from 14 residues.

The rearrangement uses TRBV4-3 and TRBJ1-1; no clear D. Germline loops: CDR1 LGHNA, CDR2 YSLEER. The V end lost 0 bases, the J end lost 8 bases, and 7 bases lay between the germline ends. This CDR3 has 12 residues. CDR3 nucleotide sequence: TGCGCCAGCAGCCAAGACAGAACGGAAGCTTTCTTT. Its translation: CASSQDRTEAFF.

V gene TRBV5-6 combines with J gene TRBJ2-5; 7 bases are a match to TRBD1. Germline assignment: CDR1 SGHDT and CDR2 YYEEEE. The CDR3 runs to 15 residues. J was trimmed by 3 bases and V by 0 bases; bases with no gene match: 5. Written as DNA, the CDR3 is TGTGCCAGCAGCTTGGACTTGACAGGGAAAGAGACCCAGTACTTC. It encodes CASSLDLTGKETQYF. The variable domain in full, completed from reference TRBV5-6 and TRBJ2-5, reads DAGVTQSPTHLIKTRGQQVTLRCSPKSGHDTVSWYQQALGQGPQFIFQYYEEEERQRGNFPDRFSGHQFPNYSSELNVNALLLGDSALYLCASSLDLTGKETQYFGPGTRLLVL.

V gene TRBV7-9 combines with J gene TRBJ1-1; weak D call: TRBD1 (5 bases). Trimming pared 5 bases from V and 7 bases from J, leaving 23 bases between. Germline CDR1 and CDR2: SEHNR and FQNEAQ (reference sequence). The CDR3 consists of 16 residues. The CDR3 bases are TGTGCCAGCAGCCCCGAGGGACGGGCAAGCGGAAGTGAAGCTTTCTTT. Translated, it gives CASSPEGRASGSEAFF.

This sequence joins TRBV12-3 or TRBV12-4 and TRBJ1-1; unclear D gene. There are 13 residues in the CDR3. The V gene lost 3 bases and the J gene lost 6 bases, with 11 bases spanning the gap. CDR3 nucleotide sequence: TGTGCCAGCAGTTTCGTCATTCGGCCTGAAGCTTTCTTT. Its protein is CASSFVIRPEAFF.

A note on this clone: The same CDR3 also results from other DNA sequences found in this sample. CDR3: CASSSQGNTEAFF. CDR3 nucleotide sequence: TGTGCCAGCAGTTCTCAGGGGAACACTGAAGCTTTCTTT. J is TRBJ1-1 and V is TRBV12-3 or TRBV12-4; perhaps TRBD1 as D (5 bases). This CDR3 has 13 residues. Trimming pared 4 bases from V and 1 base from J, leaving 7 bases between.

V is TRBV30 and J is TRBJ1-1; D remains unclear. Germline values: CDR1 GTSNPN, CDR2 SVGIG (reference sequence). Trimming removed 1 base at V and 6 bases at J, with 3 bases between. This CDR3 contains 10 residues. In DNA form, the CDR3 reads TGTGCCTGGAGTGGATCTGAAGCTTTCTTT. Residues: CAWSGSEAFF.